These 10 T cell receptor beta chains came from one sample sequenced in a study of regulatory T cells in long-lasting Graves disease. HTBI primers from iRepertoire and Arm-PCR of CDR3 regions yielded the TCR beta libraries. MiXCR, run by TCRdb on the multiplex PCR reads, gives a single entry per CDR3 protein. The sample has 400,000 to 500,000 distinct CDR3 sequences, about a sixth seen once. Stated time point: newly diagnosed GD, antithyroid drugs for less than 3 months. The TCR library was prepared using RNA isolated from PBMCs. These data were also filed under a second study, of T cells in Graves' hyperthyroidism and ophthalmopathy.

Here the sequenced sample was peripheral blood mononuclear cells (PBMCs), taken at new diagnosis, from a patient treated with antithyroid drugs. Receptors were obtained from a woman aged 18-29 years with Graves disease.

This clonotype showed up just a few times. This chain links TRBV18 with TRBJ2-5; D not certain. V was clipped by 3 bases and J by 9 bases, with 11 bases between them. Germline V gene sequence: CDR1 KGHSH, CDR2 LQKENI. The CDR3 contains 12 residues. CDR3 in DNA: TGTGCCAGCTCACCGGCTGGGAAGGCCCAGTACTTC. It codes for CASSPAGKAQYF. Using reference TRBV18 and TRBJ2-5 for the parts outside the CDR3, the full variable domain is NAGVMQNPRHLVRRRGQEARLRCSPMKGHSHVYWYRQLPEEGLKFMVYLQKENIIDESGMPKERFSAEFPKEGPSILRIQQVVRGDSAAYFCASSPAGKAQYFGPGTRLLVL.

Concerning this clonotype itself: Given a far larger clone just one base away, this is likely a sequencing read error. V and J are TRBV2 and TRBJ2-7; 10 bases match TRBD1. CDR1 and CDR2 from the germline V gene are SNHLY and FYNNEI. J was trimmed by 2 bases and V by 5 bases; bases with no gene match: 9. CDR3 length equals 16 residues. The CDR3 loop is CASSHLTGTGAYEQYF. The CDR3, as DNA: TGTGCCAGCAGTCATCTCACGGGGACAGGGGCCTACGAGCAGTACTTC.

There are many counts of this clonotype. The V gene is TRBV2, the J gene TRBJ2-7, with 8 bases lining up with TRBD2. V was clipped by 2 bases and J by 0 bases; unmatched bases: 6. This CDR3 spans 16 amino acids. In germline, CDR1 is SNHLY, CDR2 FYNNEI. CDR3 in amino acids: CASSESTSGFSYEQYF. The CDR3 nucleotides are TGTGCCAGCAGTGAAAGTACTAGCGGTTTCTCCTACGAGCAGTACTTC.

This clonotype was picked up many times. This chain uses TRBV6-5 with TRBJ2-7; D is unresolved. CDR1 is MNHEY, CDR2 SVGAGI, per germline. The CDR3 covers 15 residues. Trimming cost V 0 bases and J 6 bases, with 15 bases left between them. The CDR3 here is CASSYSGIMGFEQYF. The CDR3, as DNA: TGTGCCAGCAGTTACTCTGGCATCATGGGATTCGAGCAGTACTTC.

There are many counts of this clonotype. This chain links TRBV6-5 with TRBJ1-1, with D unclear. Per the germline V gene, CDR1 is MNHEY and CDR2 is SVGAGI. The germline V and J ends were trimmed by 0 bases and 0 bases, with 11 bases remaining between them. The CDR3 spans 16 residues. CDR3 in amino acids: CASSYSNTAMNTEAFF. In DNA form, the CDR3 reads TGTGCCAGCAGTTACTCGAACACAGCGATGAACACTGAAGCTTTCTTT.

The table lists this clonotype with many counts. The DNA of the CDR3 is TGTGCCAGCAGCTTCTTAGCGGGAGTGGGCAATGAGCAGTTCTTC. It specifies CASSFLAGVGNEQFF. V is TRBV11-2 and J is TRBJ2-1; TRBD2 agrees at 9 bases. Germline trimming cut 3 bases from V and 6 bases from J; bases unmatched to any gene: 6. Germline CDR1 SGHAT, CDR2 FQNNGV. This CDR3 is built from 15 residues.

At least ten counts were recorded for this clonotype. CDR3 DNA: TGTGCCAGCAGTGAACCAGGTCTCCCCCACGTCTACGAGCAGTACTTC. Protein sequence: CASSEPGLPHVYEQYF. The chain has TRBV2 and TRBJ2-7; D gene uncertain. This CDR3 contains 16 residues. Germline V gives CDR1 SNHLY, CDR2 FYNNEI. V gave up 2 bases and J gave up 3 bases, with 17 bases separating them.

The chain combines TRBV5-6 with TRBJ1-1; 9 nucleotides line up with TRBD1. The V gene end was trimmed by 6 bases and the J gene end by 3 bases; junction bases not matched to a gene: 12. Per germline, CDR1 SGHDT and CDR2 YYEEEE. The CDR3 is made up of 16 amino acids. The CDR3 loop reads CASIVTGGGGDTEAFF. CDR3 sequence (DNA): TGTGCCAGCATCGTAACAGGGGGCGGTGGGGACACTGAAGCTTTCTTT.

This clonotype came up many times. This chain links TRBV7-3 with TRBJ2-3, with 10 bases identical to TRBD1. Per germline, CDR1 SGHTA and CDR2 FQGTGA. Trimming at V came to 1 base and at J to 6 bases, leaving 4 bases not matched to a gene. The CDR3 consists of 15 residues. CDR3 protein: CASSLNGQGVDTQYF. The CDR3 DNA is TGTGCCAGCAGCTTAAACGGACAGGGGGTGGATACGCAGTATTTT.

This clonotype was detected ten times or more. V usage is TRBV28 and J usage is TRBJ1-1, with a possible D match to TRBD1 (6 bases). There are 14 residues in the CDR3. Between the trimmed V and J ends, which lost 8 bases and 0 bases, there was a span of 13 bases. Germline CDR1 MDHEN, CDR2 SYDVKM. CDR3 residues: CASAAGAMNTEAFF. CDR3 nucleotides: TGTGCCAGCGCGGCAGGGGCAATGAACACTGAAGCTTTCTTT.